Here is one T cell receptor (beta chain) with its context. This sample is drawn from a study of radiation and T cells in renal cell carcinoma. This CDR3 has 13 residues. The germline V gene encodes CDR1 MNHNS and CDR2 SASEGT. With 0 bases removed from V and 4 bases from J, the gap between germline ends came to 6 bases. Sequencing was performed with immunoSEQ multiplex PCR; in TCRdb, only in-frame clones are kept and a portion is missing. Of about 130,000 clones in the sample, over 75% were seen once. Time point of the sample: baseline pretreatment blood. Specified treatment: 15 Gy SBRT to primary tumor, nephrectomy 4 weeks later. Blood was sampled at baseline, 2 weeks and 4 weeks after SBRT.

The chain recombines TRBV6-1 with TRBJ1-2; D is uncertain. The material was blood, obtained from a patient whose treatment included radiotherapy and nephrectomy. The sequence derives from a woman aged 45-60 years with renal cell carcinoma. For the CDR3, the DNA is TGTGCCAGCAGTGAAGCATCAATCTATGGCTACACCTTC. Translating gives CASSEASIYGYTF.